The TCR beta chain under discussion was sequenced for a study of OX40 agonist ivuxolimab in advanced cancers. Study background: As their treatment, patients were administered ivuxolimab, an agonistic anti-OX40 (CD134) antibody. Age averaged about 62 years (range roughly 23 to 79), and approximately 80% were male.

This clone was detected a few times. The antigen is not known. Here immunoSEQ multiplex PCR was the method, and the copy in TCRdb shows in-frame clones only, minus some. Here the sample spans some 62,000 clones, approximately 92% being singletons. The V and J ends lost 3 bases and 6 bases respectively, with 8 bases between them. Germline V lookup: CDR1 LGHNA, CDR2 YNFKEQ. CDR3 length equals 13 residues. Study results and limitations: Relative to CD4+, CD8+ T cells held more expanded clones on average.

The origin of this receptor is an adult with an advanced solid tumor such as melanoma, head and neck, liver or kidney cancer. J is TRBJ2-2 and V is TRBV4-2; D might be TRBD2 (5 bases). Source: CD4+ or CD8+ T cells sorted from blood, taken in a trial of the OX40 agonist ivuxolimab. The CDR3 sequence: CASSQRDSGELFF. The CDR3 DNA reads as TGTGCCAGCAGCCAGAGGGATTCCGGGGAGCTGTTTTTT.